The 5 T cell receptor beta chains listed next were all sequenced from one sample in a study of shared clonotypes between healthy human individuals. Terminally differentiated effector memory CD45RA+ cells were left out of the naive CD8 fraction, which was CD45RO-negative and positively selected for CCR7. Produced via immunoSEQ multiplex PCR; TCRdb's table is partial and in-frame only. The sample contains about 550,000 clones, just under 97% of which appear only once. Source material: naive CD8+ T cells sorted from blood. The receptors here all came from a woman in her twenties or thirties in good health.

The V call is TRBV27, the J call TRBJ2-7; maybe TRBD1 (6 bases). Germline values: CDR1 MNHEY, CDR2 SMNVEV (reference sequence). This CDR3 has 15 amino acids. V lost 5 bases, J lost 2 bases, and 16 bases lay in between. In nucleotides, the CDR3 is TGTGCCAGCAGTCCGCGGGTAGGGGGAACCTACGAGCAGTACTTC. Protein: CASSPRVGGTYEQYF.

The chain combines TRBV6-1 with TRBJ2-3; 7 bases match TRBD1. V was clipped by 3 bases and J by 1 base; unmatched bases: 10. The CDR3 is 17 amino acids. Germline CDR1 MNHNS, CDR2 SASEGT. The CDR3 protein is CASSEEDRSWGTDTQYF. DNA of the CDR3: TGTGCCAGCAGTGAGGAGGACAGGTCATGGGGCACAGATACGCAGTATTTT.

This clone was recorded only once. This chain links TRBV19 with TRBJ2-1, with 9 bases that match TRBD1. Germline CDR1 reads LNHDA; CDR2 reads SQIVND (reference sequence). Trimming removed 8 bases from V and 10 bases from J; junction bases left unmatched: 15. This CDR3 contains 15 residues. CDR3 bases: TGTGCCAGTTACGCCGGGACAGGGTTAATGCGGGAGCAGTTCTTC. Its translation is CASYAGTGLMREQFF.

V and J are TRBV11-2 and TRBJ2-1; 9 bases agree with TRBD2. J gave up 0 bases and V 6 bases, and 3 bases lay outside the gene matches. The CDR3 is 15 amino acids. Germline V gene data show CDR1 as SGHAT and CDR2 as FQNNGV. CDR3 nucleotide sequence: TGTGCCAGCAGGGATAGCGGGAGCTCCTACAATGAGCAGTTCTTC. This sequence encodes CASRDSGSSYNEQFF.

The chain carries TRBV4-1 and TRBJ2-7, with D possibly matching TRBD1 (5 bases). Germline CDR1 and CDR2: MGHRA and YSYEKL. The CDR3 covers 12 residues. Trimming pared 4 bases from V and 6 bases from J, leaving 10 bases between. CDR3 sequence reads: CASSPSRGEQYF. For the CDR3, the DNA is TGCGCCAGCAGCCCCAGTAGGGGCGAGCAGTACTTC.